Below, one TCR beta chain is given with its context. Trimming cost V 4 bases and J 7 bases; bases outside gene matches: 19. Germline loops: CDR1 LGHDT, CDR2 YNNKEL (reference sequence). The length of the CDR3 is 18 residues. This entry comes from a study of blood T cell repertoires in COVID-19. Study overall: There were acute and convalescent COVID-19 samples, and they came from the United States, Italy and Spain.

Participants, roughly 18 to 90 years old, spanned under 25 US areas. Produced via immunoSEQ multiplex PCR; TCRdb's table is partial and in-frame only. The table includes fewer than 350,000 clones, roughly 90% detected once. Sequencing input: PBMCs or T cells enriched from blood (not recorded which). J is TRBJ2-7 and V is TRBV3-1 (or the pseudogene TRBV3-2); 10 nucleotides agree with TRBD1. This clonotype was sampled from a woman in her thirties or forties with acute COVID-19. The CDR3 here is CASSPQDRGRGSSREQYF. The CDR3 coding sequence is TGTGCCAGCAGCCCTCAAGACAGGGGGCGAGGATCCTCCAGGGAGCAGTACTTC.